This is a list of T cell receptor beta chains from one sample in a study of shared clonotypes between healthy human individuals. Clones were sequenced by immunoSEQ multiplex PCR, and TCRdb holds only the in-frame ones, with some missing. The sample shows more than 2 million clones, more than 90% of them seen only once. Sequenced: naive CD4+ T cells sorted from blood. The source is a man aged 18 to 30 in good health. The CDR3 runs from the conserved cysteine through the conserved F or W. The D gene is left open where the match is weak. Size tells how often a clone was seen (once, few, many) or the class of an expanded clone, and some rows leave it out.

clone_size	v_call	j_call	d_call	cdr3_aa	cdr3_nt
NA	TRBV6-5	TRBJ2-3	NA	CASSYSGTQYF	TGTGCCAGCAGTTACTCGGGTACGCAGTATTTT
once	TRBV4-3	TRBJ1-1	TRBD1	CASSQVARDSEAFF	TGCGCCAGCAGCCAAGTAGCCCGGGACAGTGAAGCTTTCTTT
NA	TRBV5-1	TRBJ2-2	NA	CASSLEGTLAGELFF	TGCGCCAGCAGCTTGGAGGGGACCCTCGCCGGGGAGCTGTTTTTT
NA	TRBV7-3	TRBJ2-3	TRBD2	CASSSERGPRDTQYF	TGTGCCAGCAGCTCGGAGCGGGGGCCGAGAGATACGCAGTATTTT
NA	TRBV23-1	TRBJ2-7	TRBD2	CASSQSAGGPGGEQYF	TGCGCCAGCAGTCAATCTGCGGGAGGGCCAGGGGGCGAGCAGTACTTC
NA	TRBV27	TRBJ1-1	TRBD1	CASSLRGGVEAFF	TGTGCCAGCAGTTTAAGAGGGGGCGTTGAAGCTTTCTTT
NA	TRBV5-1	TRBJ1-4	NA	CASSSGRPVTNEKLFF	TGCGCCAGCAGCTCAGGCAGGCCCGTGACTAATGAAAAACTGTTTTTT
once	TRBV29-1	TRBJ2-5	NA	CSVEGAGAWETQYF	TGCAGCGTTGAAGGGGCAGGGGCTTGGGAGACCCAGTACTTC
NA	TRBV6-6	TRBJ1-1	TRBD1	CASRSQGASNTEAFF	TGTGCCAGCAGGTCACAGGGGGCGTCGAACACTGAAGCTTTCTTT
NA	TRBV30	TRBJ2-7	NA	CAWRATGKGSYEQYF	TGTGCCTGGAGGGCCACAGGCAAGGGCTCCTACGAGCAGTACTTC
NA	TRBV7-8	TRBJ1-5	NA	CASSLGSGASNQPQHF	TGTGCCAGCAGCTTAGGATCAGGGGCAAGCAATCAGCCCCAGCATTTT
NA	TRBV5-4	TRBJ2-7	NA	CASSLGGTRGEQYF	TGTGCCAGCAGCTTAGGAGGAACCCGCGGCGAGCAGTACTTC
NA	TRBV5-6	TRBJ1-2	TRBD1	CASSAQGGAYGYTF	TGTGCCAGCAGCGCCCAGGGGGGCGCCTATGGCTACACCTTC
NA	TRBV6-5	TRBJ1-1	NA	CASSGTWAEAFF	TGTGCCAGCAGCGGGACTTGGGCTGAAGCTTTCTTT
NA	TRBV7-2	TRBJ2-1	TRBD2	CASREGAGGGEQFF	TGTGCCAGCAGAGAGGGAGCGGGGGGCGGTGAGCAGTTCTTC
NA	TRBV6-5	TRBJ2-3	NA	CASRDTTDTQYF	TGTGCCAGCAGGGACACTACAGATACGCAGTATTTT
NA	TRBV2	TRBJ2-2	NA	CASSDDRNTGELFF	TGTGCCAGCAGTGACGACAGGAACACCGGGGAGCTGTTTTTT
NA	TRBV5-1	TRBJ2-3	TRBD1	CASSLSTGVADTQYF	TGCGCCAGCAGCTTGTCGACAGGGGTTGCAGATACGCAGTATTTT
NA	TRBV9	TRBJ2-7	TRBD1	CANRWRDRGYEQYF	TGTGCCAATCGTTGGCGGGACAGGGGCTACGAGCAGTACTTC
NA	TRBV2	TRBJ2-3	NA	CASSDWGVATDTQYF	TGTGCCAGCAGTGATTGGGGGGTCGCCACAGATACGCAGTATTTT
NA	TRBV7-9	TRBJ2-6	NA	CASSLRTDYSGANVLTF	TGTGCCAGCAGCTTAAGGACCGATTACTCTGGGGCCAACGTCCTGACTTTC
NA	TRBV5-6	TRBJ1-2	NA	CASSLSDVGRAGYTF	TGTGCCAGCAGCCTCTCGGACGTTGGCAGGGCTGGCTACACCTTC
few	TRBV6-1	TRBJ1-2	NA	CASSEALWGLGYTF	TGTGCCAGCAGTGAAGCGCTGTGGGGCCTTGGCTACACCTTC
NA	TRBV10-3	TRBJ2-1	TRBD2	CAGGLADNEQFF	TGTGCCGGCGGGCTAGCGGACAATGAGCAGTTCTTC
NA	TRBV12-5	TRBJ1-1	NA	CASGLVQLRGEAFF	TGTGCTAGTGGTTTGGTACAATTGAGGGGGGAAGCTTTCTTT